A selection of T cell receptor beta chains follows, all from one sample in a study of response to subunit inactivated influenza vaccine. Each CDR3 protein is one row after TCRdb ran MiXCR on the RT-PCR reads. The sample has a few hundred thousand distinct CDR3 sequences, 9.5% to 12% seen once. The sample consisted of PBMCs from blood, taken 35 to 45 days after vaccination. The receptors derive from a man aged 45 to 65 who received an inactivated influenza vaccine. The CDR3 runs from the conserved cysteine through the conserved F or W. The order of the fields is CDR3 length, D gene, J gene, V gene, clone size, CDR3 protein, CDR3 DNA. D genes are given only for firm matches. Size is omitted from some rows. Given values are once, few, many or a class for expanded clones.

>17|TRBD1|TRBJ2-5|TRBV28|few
CASSFPPPDRVQETQYF
TGTGCCAGCAGTTTCCCGCCCCCTGACAGGGTTCAAGAGACCCAGTACTTC
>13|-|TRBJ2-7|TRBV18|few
CASSPPLIYEQYF
TGTGCCAGCTCACCCCCTTTGATATACGAGCAGTACTTC
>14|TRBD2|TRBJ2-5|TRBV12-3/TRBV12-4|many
CASSPGLAQETQYF
TGTGCCAGCAGTCCGGGACTAGCCCAAGAGACCCAGTACTTC
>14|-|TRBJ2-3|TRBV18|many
CASSPGGAADTQYF
TGTGCCAGCTCACCAGGCGGGGCTGCAGATACGCAGTATTTT
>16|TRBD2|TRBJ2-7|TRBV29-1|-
CSVEYGLAGSPYEQYF
TGCAGCGTTGAATACGGACTAGCGGGGAGCCCCTACGAGCAGTACTTC
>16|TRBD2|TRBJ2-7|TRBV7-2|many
CASSLALTSGGYEQYF
TGTGCCAGCAGCTTAGCTCTCACTAGCGGTGGCTACGAGCAGTACTTC
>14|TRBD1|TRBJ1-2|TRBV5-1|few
CASSTGQGTGGYTF
TGCGCCAGCAGCACCGGACAGGGGACGGGGGGCTACACCTTC
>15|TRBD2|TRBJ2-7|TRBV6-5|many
CASSYSTGAGGEQYF
TGTGCCAGCAGTTACTCCACTGGCGCGGGGGGCGAGCAGTACTTC
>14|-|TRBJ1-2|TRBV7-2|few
CASSSGGPASGYTF
TGTGCCAGCAGTTCCGGGGGGCCAGCGAGTGGCTACACCTTC
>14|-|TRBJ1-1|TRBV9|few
CASSGPTGNTEAFF
TGTGCCAGCAGCGGCCCGACAGGGAACACTGAAGCTTTCTTT
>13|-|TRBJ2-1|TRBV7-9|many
CASSLETRTEQFF
TGTGCCAGCAGCTTAGAGACTAGGACTGAGCAGTTCTTC
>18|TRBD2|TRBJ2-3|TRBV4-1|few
CASSQAPGLAALVDTQYF
TGCGCCAGCAGCCAAGCGCCGGGACTAGCGGCCCTGGTAGATACGCAGTATTTT
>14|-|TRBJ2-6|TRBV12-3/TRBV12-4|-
CASSFRSGANVLTF
TGTGCCAGCAGTTTTAGGTCTGGGGCCAACGTCCTGACTTTC
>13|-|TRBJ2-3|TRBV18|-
CASLGGLFDTQYF
TGTGCCAGCTTAGGTGGATTGTTTGATACGCAGTATTTT
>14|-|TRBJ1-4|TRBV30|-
CAWSRGEHSEKLFF
TGTGCCTGGAGTAGGGGGGAACATTCGGAAAAACTGTTTTTT
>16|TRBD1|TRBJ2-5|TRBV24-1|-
CATSDFSIRTGETQYF
TGTGCCACCAGTGATTTTAGCATTCGGACAGGGGAGACCCAGTACTTC
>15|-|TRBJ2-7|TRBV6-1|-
CASSEGFGRAYEQYF
TGTGCCAGCAGTGAAGGTTTTGGCAGGGCCTACGAGCAGTACTTC
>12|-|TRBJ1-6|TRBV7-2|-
CASSVDGRELHF
TGTGCCAGCAGCGTCGACGGAAGAGAACTCCACTTT
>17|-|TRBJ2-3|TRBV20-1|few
CSARDTRAAGGTDTQYF
TGCAGTGCTAGAGATACTCGAGCGGCAGGGGGCACAGATACGCAGTATTTT
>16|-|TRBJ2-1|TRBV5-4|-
CASSLAKLAGTDEQFF
TGTGCCAGCAGCTTGGCCAAACTAGCCGGTACAGATGAGCAGTTCTTC
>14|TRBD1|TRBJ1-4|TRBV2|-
CASRTGTGDEKLFF
TGTGCCAGCAGAACCGGGACAGGGGATGAAAAACTGTTTTTT
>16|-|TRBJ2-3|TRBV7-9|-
CASSLDTSWITDTQYF
TGTGCCAGCAGCTTAGATACTAGCTGGATCACAGATACGCAGTATTTT
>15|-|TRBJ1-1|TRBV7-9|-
CASSLGGSRASEAFF
TGTGCCAGCAGCTTAGGAGGGTCAAGAGCCTCTGAAGCTTTCTTT
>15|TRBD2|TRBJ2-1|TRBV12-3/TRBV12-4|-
CASSLRGLAGNEQFF
TGTGCCAGCAGTCTACGGGGACTAGCAGGCAATGAGCAGTTCTTC
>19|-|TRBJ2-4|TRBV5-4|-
CASSLGQLGRPLAKNIQYF
TGTGCCAGCAGCTTGGGCCAACTGGGACGGCCACTAGCCAAAAACATTCAGTACTTC
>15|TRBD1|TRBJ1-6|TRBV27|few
CASSLGQVINSPLHF
TGTGCCAGCAGTCTCGGACAGGTGATTAATTCACCCCTCCACTTT
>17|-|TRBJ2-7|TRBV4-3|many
CASSQARPSLGSYEQYF
TGCGCCAGCAGCCAAGCACGCCCTTCTCTGGGGTCCTACGAGCAGTACTTC
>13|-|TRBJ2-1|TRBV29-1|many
CSVDRDLYNEQFF
TGCAGCGTTGATCGGGACCTATACAATGAGCAGTTCTTC
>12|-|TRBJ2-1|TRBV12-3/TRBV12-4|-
CASSLKYNEQFF
TGTGCCAGCAGTTTAAAATACAATGAGCAGTTCTTC
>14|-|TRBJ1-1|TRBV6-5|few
CASSSSSLNTEAFF
TGTGCCAGCAGTTCGTCATCATTGAACACTGAAGCTTTCTTT
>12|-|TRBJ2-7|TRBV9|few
CASSDREDEQYF
TGTGCCAGCAGCGACCGGGAAGACGAGCAGTACTTC
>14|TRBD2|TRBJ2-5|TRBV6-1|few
CASTSGRGQETQYF
TGTGCCAGCACCAGCGGGAGGGGACAAGAGACCCAGTACTTC
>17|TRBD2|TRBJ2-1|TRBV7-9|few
CASSLAPLSGRHNEQFF
TGTGCCAGCAGCTTAGCGCCACTTAGCGGGAGGCACAATGAGCAGTTCTTC
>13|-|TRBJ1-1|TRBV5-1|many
CASSLSSNTEAFF
TGTGCCAGCAGTTTATCGTCCAACACTGAAGCTTTCTTT
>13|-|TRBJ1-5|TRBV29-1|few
CSVGEWGNQPQHF
TGCAGCGTTGGGGAGTGGGGGAATCAGCCCCAGCATTTT
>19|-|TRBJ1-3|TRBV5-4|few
CASSLGARGYSSAGNTIYF
TGTGCCAGCAGCTTAGGGGCTAGGGGTTATTCATCTGCTGGAAACACCATATATTTT
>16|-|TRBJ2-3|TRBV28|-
CASSFEDGLVTDTQYF
TGTGCCAGCAGTTTCGAGGACGGTTTGGTCACAGATACGCAGTATTTT
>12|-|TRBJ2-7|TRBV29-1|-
CSVTTVSLEQYF
TGCAGCGTTACCACAGTCAGTCTCGAGCAGTACTTC
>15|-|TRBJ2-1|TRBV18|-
CASSSEDSIYNEQFF
TGTGCCAGCTCATCGGAGGACAGTATATACAATGAGCAGTTCTTC
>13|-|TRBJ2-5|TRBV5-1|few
CASGSSSQETQYF
TGCGCCAGCGGGTCGAGTAGCCAAGAGACCCAGTACTTC
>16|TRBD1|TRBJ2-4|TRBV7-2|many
CASSSRDRGLRNIQYF
TGTGCCAGCAGCTCCCGGGACAGGGGGCTGAGGAACATTCAGTACTTC
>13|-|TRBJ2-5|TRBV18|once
CASSPTRSETQYF
TGTGCCAGCTCGCCCACTAGGAGCGAGACCCAGTACTTC
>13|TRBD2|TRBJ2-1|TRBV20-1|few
CSASGRDYNEQFF
TGCAGTGCCTCCGGGAGGGATTACAATGAGCAGTTCTTC
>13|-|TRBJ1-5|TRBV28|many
CASSRQAAQPQHF
TGTGCCAGCAGTCGACAGGCGGCTCAGCCCCAGCATTTT
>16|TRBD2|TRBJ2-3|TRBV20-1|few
CSARASGGGSTDTQYF
TGCAGTGCTAGGGCTAGCGGGGGGGGAAGCACAGATACGCAGTATTTT
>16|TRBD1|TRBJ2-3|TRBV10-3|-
CAISGAPGQGATTQYF
TGTGCCATCAGTGGGGCCCCGGGACAGGGGGCCACTACGCAGTATTTT